The table lists the clone carrying this TCR beta chain with many counts. The antigen remains undetermined. From germline, CDR1 is SGHRS and CDR2 YFSETQ. The CDR3 extends over 12 amino acids. J was trimmed by 7 bases and V by 4 bases; bases with no gene match: 4. For TCR beta, libraries came from quantitative 5'-RACE with molecular barcodes. TCRdb redid the calling of the 5' RACE reads with MiXCR, one entry per CDR3 protein. The sample holds 700,000 to 850,000 distinct CDR3 sequences, about an eighth seen once. This entry is derived from a study of CD8 T cells in ankylosing spondylitis. Study results and limitations: Blood of patients with ankylosing spondylitis appeared to be characterized by a TCR beta motif of about eight highly homologous variants. The clones that were linked to disease were reported to be significantly enriched in matched synovial fluid samples from ankylosing spondylitis patients. Relatively scarce in peripheral blood, disease-linked clones were CD8+. Some of these motif variants have turned up before, in reports on reactive arthritis synovial fluid and blood.

The J gene is TRBJ1-2, the V gene TRBV5-1; the match to TRBD1 covers 7 bases. This TCR was sampled from a male donor with ankylosing spondylitis. Sequenced material: blood, either unsorted or a sorted T cell fraction (not recorded which). The CDR3 DNA is TGCGCCAGCAGCCAGGGACAGTCTGGCTACACCTTC. Translated, it gives CASSQGQSGYTF. The entire variable domain, with the rest obtained from reference TRBV5-1 and TRBJ1-2, is as follows: KAGVTQTPRYLIKTRGQQVTLSCSPISGHRSVSWYQQTPGQGLQFLFEYFSETQRNKGNFPGRFSGRQFSNSRSEMNVSTLELGDSALYLCASSQGQSGYTFGSGTRLTVV.